This TCR beta chain derives from a study of T cells in Graves' hyperthyroidism and ophthalmopathy. Study-level results: Ophthalmopathy was distinguished from stable hyperthyroidism by 13 V-J signatures.

TCR beta CDR3 sequences were amplified from RNA transcripts. The HTBI primer set served for first-round RT-PCR of the TCR CDR3. TCRdb called the multiplex PCR reads again in MiXCR, with one record for every CDR3 protein. The table lists 400,000 to 600,000 distinct CDR3 sequences, under 25% of them singletons. The study defined stable Graves' hyperthyroidism as no ophthalmopathy progression within 18 months. PBMCs came from 10 ml fresh peripheral blood. The CDR3 totals 13 residues. From germline, CDR1 is MNHNS and CDR2 SASEGT. Trimming took off 4 bases at V and 7 bases at J, with 8 bases between the two ends. This clonotype was observed many times. Its antigen is not known.

The chain is built from TRBV6-1 and TRBJ1-6; a possible D gene is TRBD1 (6 bases). Material for sequencing was blood. This clonotype was sampled from a man aged 18 to 30 with Graves' hyperthyroidism. The CDR3 region is CASSGQENSPLHF. The DNA for the CDR3 is TGTGCCAGCAGTGGACAGGAGAATTCACCCCTCCACTTT.